Below are 31 T cell receptor beta chains sequenced from a single sample in a study of blood T cell repertoires in COVID-19. The protocol was immunoSEQ multiplex PCR, while the TCRdb copy is restricted to in-frame clones and leaves out a portion. The profile shows around 250,000 clones, about 89% of them singletons. Sequences were obtained from peripheral blood. The receptor source for this set is a man aged 40-50 years with active or convalescent COVID-19.

The CDR3, as DNA: TGTGCCAGCAGCTTGAACCTGGGACAGTCACTCTACGAGCAGTACTTC. Translated, it gives CASSLNLGQSLYEQYF. The chain links TRBV5-6 to TRBJ2-7; 7 bases are a match to TRBD1. V dropped 1 base and J dropped 3; count of bases not matched to a gene: 10. Germline V gene lookup returns CDR1 SGHDT and CDR2 YYEEEE. The CDR3 covers 16 residues.

This clone was found once. V and J are TRBV3-1 (or the pseudogene TRBV3-2) and TRBJ2-6, with a tentative D call TRBD2 (6 bases). The CDR3 runs to 17 residues. The germline gives CDR1 LGHDT, CDR2 YNNKEL (reference sequence). V lost 0 bases and J lost 1, with 10 bases in between. In DNA form, the CDR3 reads TGTGCCAGCAGCCAAGATGGGGGGATTTCTGGGGCCAACGTCCTGACTTTC. Its translation: CASSQDGGISGANVLTF.

The chain uses TRBV2 and TRBJ2-3; D gene uncertain. V was clipped by 7 bases and J by 1 base, with 21 bases between them. This CDR3 spans 17 amino acids. The germline V gene has CDR1 SNHLY and CDR2 FYNNEI. The CDR3 is CASTLSPAGWGTDTQYF. The CDR3 bases are TGTGCCAGCACCTTATCCCCAGCAGGTTGGGGCACAGATACGCAGTATTTT.

This clone was seen once. The chain has TRBV7-8 and TRBJ2-1, with 7 bases fitting TRBD2. The CDR3 totals 15 residues. The germline V gene has CDR1 SGHVS and CDR2 FQNEAQ. J lost 1 base, V lost 3 bases, and 3 bases had no gene match. In nucleotides, the CDR3 is TGTGCCAGCAGCTTGGCGGGAGCGTCCTACAATGAGCAGTTCTTC. Its translation: CASSLAGASYNEQFF.

The chain has TRBV7-8 and TRBJ2-7, with D possibly TRBD2 on 6 matching bases. CDR3 length: 13 residues. The V gene lost 5 bases and the J gene lost 3 bases, with 11 bases spanning the gap. Per germline, CDR1 SGHVS and CDR2 FQNEAQ. CDR3 sequence (DNA): TGTGCCAGCAGCGCGGGACTTCTCTACGAGCAGTACTTC. Encoded protein: CASSAGLLYEQYF.

This sequence joins TRBV5-4 and TRBJ2-1, with a weak D call TRBD1 (6 bases). Germline values: CDR1 SGHNT, CDR2 YYREEE (reference sequence). This CDR3 contains 15 residues. V was clipped by 0 bases and J by 4 bases, with 11 bases between them. DNA of the CDR3: TGTGCCAGCAGCTTGGTAGGGGGATCGTACAATGAGCAGTTCTTC. Amino acids: CASSLVGGSYNEQFF.

The CDR3 region is CAALTGHYGYTF. As DNA, the CDR3 is TGTGCCGCGCTGACAGGGCACTATGGCTACACCTTC. The chain couples TRBV6-1 to TRBJ1-2; 7 bases agree with TRBD1. The CDR3 contains 12 residues. The germline CDR1 and CDR2 sequences are MNHNS and SASEGT. V was pared by 11 bases and J by 3 bases, with 6 bases of the junction left unmatched.

CDR3 residues: CASSIGRGYEQYF. The CDR3 coding sequence is TGTGCCAGCTCCATAGGAAGGGGCTACGAGCAGTACTTC. This sequence joins TRBV18 and TRBJ2-7; tentative D call: TRBD1 (5 bases). CDR3 size: 13 residues. Looked up from germline, CDR1 is KGHSH and CDR2 is LQKENI. V shed 6 bases and J shed 3 bases, with 12 bases lying between them.

This clone appeared a few times. This chain uses TRBV10-3 with TRBJ1-3; D unclear. Germline lookup yields CDR1 ENHRY and CDR2 SYGVKD. This CDR3 has 14 residues. With 6 bases removed from V and 3 bases from J, the gap between germline ends came to 12 bases. CDR3 sequence (DNA): TGTGCCATCAGACCCTCGGGAAGTGGAAACACCATATATTTT. Its translation: CAIRPSGSGNTIYF.

This clone was observed a single time. V gene TRBV30 combines with J gene TRBJ2-6; TRBD1 might be the D (5 bases). This CDR3 is 12 amino acids long. In germline, CDR1 is GTSNPN, CDR2 SVGIG (reference sequence). V gave up 8 bases and J gave up 4 bases, with 9 bases separating them. CDR3 nucleotides: TGTGCCCTCCAGGGCGGGGCCAACGTCCTGACTTTC. This encodes CALQGGANVLTF.

A word on this clone: Germline and junction disagree at one end, which may indicate a read error. The chain has TRBV5-4 and TRBJ1-6, with a weak D call TRBD1 (6 bases). CDR1 is SGHNT and CDR2 is YYREEE in the germline V gene (reference sequence). This CDR3 has 13 residues. This CDR3 reads CASSRGQIPPFYF. The CDR3 nucleotides are TGTGCCAGCAGCCGAGGACAGATCCCCCCCTTTTACTTT. Looking up the rest from reference TRBV5-4 and TRBJ1-6 gives the full variable domain: ETGVTQSPTHLIKTRGQQVTLRCSSQSGHNTVSWYQQALGQGPQFIFQYYREEENGRGNFPPRFSGLQFPNYSSELNVNALELDDSALYLCASSRGQIPPFYFGNGTRLTVT.

This clone was counted only a few times. The V and J genes are TRBV7-9 and TRBJ1-3; 9 bases are shared with TRBD1. Germline V gives CDR1 SEHNR, CDR2 FQNEAQ (reference sequence). This CDR3 is built from 16 residues. V lost 6 bases, J lost 0 bases, and 6 bases stayed unmatched. For the CDR3, the DNA is TGTGCCAGCAGTTCCGGACAGGGGAGCTCTGGAAACACCATATATTTT. This encodes CASSSGQGSSGNTIYF.

This sequence joins TRBV30 and TRBJ2-3; D possibly corresponds to TRBD2 (6 bases). V lost 3 bases and J lost 4, with 11 bases in between. The CDR3 length is 13 residues. From germline, CDR1 is GTSNPN and CDR2 SVGIG (reference sequence). Here the CDR3 reads CAWSPGGADTQYF. The CDR3 region has the DNA TGTGCCTGGAGCCCTGGCGGGGCAGATACGCAGTATTTT. Full variable domain (remainder filled in from reference TRBV30 and TRBJ2-3): SQTIHQWPATLVQPVGSPLSLECTVEGTSNPNLYWYRQAAGRGLQLLFYSVGIGQISSEVPQNLSASRPQDRQFILSSKKLLLSDSGFYLCAWSPGGADTQYFGPGTRLTVL.

The chain recombines TRBV11-3 with TRBJ2-7, with 9 bases matching TRBD1. Trimming removed 5 bases from V and 2 bases from J; junction bases left unmatched: 4. The CDR3 contains 14 residues. The germline CDR1 and CDR2 sequences are SGHNT and YENEEA. CDR3 sequence (DNA): TGTGCCAGCAGCGAGAGACAGGGGGCCTACGAGCAGTACTTC. It yields the protein CASSERQGAYEQYF. The full variable domain, completed using reference TRBV11-3 and TRBJ2-7, is EAGVVQSPRYKIIEKKQPVAFWCNPISGHNTLYWYLQNLGQGPELLIRYENEEAVDDSQLPKDRFSAERLKGVDSTLKIQPAELGDSAVYLCASSERQGAYEQYFGPGTRLTVT.

This clone was picked up one time. Other DNA sequences in the sample encode the same CDR3. The chain links TRBV11-3 to TRBJ2-1; 13 bases are shared with TRBD2. In germline, CDR1 is SGHNT, CDR2 YENEEA. The junction had 2 bases not matched to a gene; V was cut back by 5 bases and J by 4 bases. The CDR3 has 15 residues. CDR3 region: CASSQLAGGYNEQFF. CDR3 in DNA: TGTGCCAGCAGCCAACTAGCGGGGGGGTACAATGAGCAGTTCTTC.

The chain is built from TRBV7-3 and TRBJ1-6, with a weak D call TRBD1 (5 bases). Per the germline V gene, CDR1 is SGHTA and CDR2 is FQGTGA. The V gene lost 4 bases and the J gene lost 7 bases, with 8 bases spanning the gap. This CDR3 is 13 amino acids long. The CDR3, as DNA: TGTGCCAGCAGCTATCGACAGAATTCACCCCTCCACTTT. This encodes CASSYRQNSPLHF.

CDR3 amino acids: CAPSAGELFF. CDR3 sequence (DNA): TGTGCCCCCTCGGCCGGGGAGCTGTTTTTT. This chain connects TRBV21-1 to TRBJ2-2; the table's TRBD2 call for D was not verified on the DNA. TRBV21-1 is a recognized pseudogene. This CDR3 has 10 residues.

The chain links TRBV6-5 to TRBJ1-6; a weak D match, TRBD1 (6 bases). V gave up 7 bases and J gave up 10 bases, with 20 bases separating them. Germline CDR1 MNHEY, CDR2 SVGAGI. This CDR3 contains 15 residues. Here the CDR3 reads CASTYGRGGESPLHF. The CDR3 region has the DNA TGTGCCAGCACCTACGGGAGGGGGGGAGAATCACCCCTCCACTTT.

The V and J genes are TRBV7-7 and TRBJ2-5; tentatively, D is TRBD1 (5 bases). Per the germline V gene, CDR1 is SSHAT and CDR2 is FNYEAQ (reference sequence). Trimming shortened V by 0 bases and J by 2 bases, and 7 bases separated the two germline ends. There are 14 residues in the CDR3. The CDR3 DNA reads as TGTGCCAGCAGCTTAGCGGGGCTTCAAGAGACCCAGTACTTC. Amino acid sequence: CASSLAGLQETQYF.

The rearrangement uses TRBV6-4 and TRBJ1-2; weak D call: TRBD1 (6 bases). V lost 1 base to trimming and J lost 8 bases, with 11 bases between them. Germline V lookup: CDR1 MRHNA, CDR2 SNTAGT. CDR3 length: 13 residues. CDR3 protein: CASSDLTGRGYTF. The DNA of the CDR3 is TGTGCCAGCAGTGACTTGACAGGACGGGGCTACACCTTC.

This chain connects TRBV5-6 to TRBJ2-1, with no clear D. This CDR3 is 15 amino acids long. From germline, CDR1 is SGHDT and CDR2 YYEEEE. Trimming stripped 0 bases from V and 2 bases from J, with 9 bases between. Here the CDR3 reads CASSLVRRPYNEQFF. The CDR3 region has the DNA TGTGCCAGCAGCTTGGTGAGGAGACCCTACAATGAGCAGTTCTTC.

The V and J genes are TRBV5-6 and TRBJ2-7, with 8 bases lining up with TRBD2. The CDR3 is made up of 14 amino acids. The germline CDR1 and CDR2 sequences are SGHDT and YYEEEE. J lost 2 bases, V lost 5 bases, and 6 bases had no gene match. The CDR3 sequence: CASRLRGEAYEQYF. DNA for the CDR3: TGTGCCAGCAGGCTGCGGGGGGAAGCCTACGAGCAGTACTTC.

The chain uses TRBV6-5 and TRBJ2-1; tentatively, D is TRBD2 (6 bases). Trimming cost V 6 bases and J 7 bases, with 7 bases left between them. This CDR3 contains 11 residues. CDR1 is MNHEY, CDR2 SVGAGI, per germline. In DNA, the CDR3 is TGTGCCAGCAGGGGAGGAAATGAGCAGTTCTTC. This codes for CASRGGNEQFF.

The chain uses TRBV19 and TRBJ1-2; 9 bases match TRBD1. Germline loops: CDR1 LNHDA, CDR2 SQIVND (reference sequence). The J segment lost 4 bases and the V segment lost 4 bases, leaving 4 bases of the junction unmatched. The CDR3 totals 14 residues. CDR3 sequence: CASSTTGGGYGYTF. For the CDR3, the DNA is TGTGCCAGTAGTACGACAGGGGGGGGCTATGGCTACACCTTC.

V is TRBV2 and J is TRBJ1-2, with 7 bases identical to TRBD1. The CDR3 has 17 amino acids. Per germline, CDR1 SNHLY and CDR2 FYNNEI. Losses at the gene ends were 6 bases for V and 0 bases for J; bases not matched to a gene: 13. CDR3 amino acids: CASSPWTGNSANYGYTF. The DNA for the CDR3 is TGTGCCAGCAGCCCGTGGACAGGAAATTCTGCTAACTATGGCTACACCTTC.

The V call is TRBV12-3 or TRBV12-4, the J call TRBJ1-2; TRBD1 is a possible D gene (6 bases). The CDR3 runs 12 residues. Trimming left V 8 bases short and J 4 bases short, with 11 bases between. The CDR3 is CASLGRGYGYTF. The CDR3 DNA reads TGTGCCAGCTTGGGCAGGGGCTATGGCTACACCTTC.

This chain uses TRBV11-3 with TRBJ1-2, with 9 nucleotides matching TRBD1. Germline V gene data show CDR1 as SGHNT and CDR2 as YENEEA. This CDR3 is built from 12 residues. With V trimmed by 4 bases and J by 8 bases, 2 bases remained unmatched. DNA of the CDR3: TGTGCCAGCAGCTCACAGGGGGCCGGCTACACCTTC. This codes for CASSSQGAGYTF.

The chain recombines TRBV6-6 with TRBJ1-4, with TRBD1 matching over 10 bases. The CDR3 totals 14 residues. The V segment lost 5 bases and the J segment 7 bases; nucleotides outside the gene matches: 4. Germline V gene lookup returns CDR1 MNHNY and CDR2 SVGAGI (reference sequence). CDR3 nucleotide sequence: TGTGCCAGCAGTCCCGACAGGGGGCTTGAAAAACTGTTTTTT. Encoded protein: CASSPDRGLEKLFF.

The CDR3 sequence is CASSQGIKYGYTF. The CDR3 coding sequence is TGTGCCAGCAGCCAGGGGATAAAGTATGGCTACACCTTC. V and J are TRBV28 and TRBJ1-2; a weak D match, TRBD1 (6 bases). V lost 6 bases and J 5 bases, leaving 13 bases between the germline ends. Germline-derived CDR1 and CDR2 are MDHEN and SYDVKM. CDR3 length: 13 residues.

This clone was observed a single time. The J gene is TRBJ2-5, the V gene TRBV9, with 8 bases identical to TRBD2. The CDR3 consists of 15 residues. The V segment lost 0 bases and the J segment 2 bases; nucleotides outside the gene matches: 3. In germline, CDR1 is SGDLS, CDR2 YYNGEE. The CDR3 loop is CASSVVLADQETQYF. The CDR3 DNA is TGTGCCAGCAGCGTAGTACTAGCGGATCAAGAGACCCAGTACTTC.

The CDR3 DNA reads as TGTGCCAGCAGCCCGACTAGAGGGGAGACCCAGTACTTC. This codes for CASSPTRGETQYF. The chain combines TRBV6-6 with TRBJ2-5; D perhaps matches TRBD2 (6 bases). Trimming removed 6 bases from V and 5 bases from J, with 13 bases in between. The CDR3 covers 13 residues. Looked up from germline, CDR1 is MNHNY and CDR2 is SVGAGI (reference sequence).